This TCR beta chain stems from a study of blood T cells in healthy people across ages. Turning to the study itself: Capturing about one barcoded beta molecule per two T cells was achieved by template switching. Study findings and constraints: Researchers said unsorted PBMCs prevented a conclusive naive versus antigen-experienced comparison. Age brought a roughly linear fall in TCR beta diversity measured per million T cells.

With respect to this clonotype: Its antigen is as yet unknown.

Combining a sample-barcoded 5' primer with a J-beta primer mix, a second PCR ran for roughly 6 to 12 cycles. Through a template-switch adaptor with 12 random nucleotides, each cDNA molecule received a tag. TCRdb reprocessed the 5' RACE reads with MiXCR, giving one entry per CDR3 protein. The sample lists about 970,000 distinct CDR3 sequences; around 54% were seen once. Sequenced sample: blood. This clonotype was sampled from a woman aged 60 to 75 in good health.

The CDR3 nucleotides are TGCAGCGTTGACGGGAGCGGGTTATACAATGAGCAGTTCTTC. Its protein is CSVDGSGLYNEQFF. The rearrangement joins TRBV29-1 to TRBJ2-1; weak D call: TRBD2 (6 bases). Trimming shortened V by 3 bases and J by 4 bases, and 13 bases separated the two germline ends. This CDR3 is 14 amino acids long. Germline V lookup: CDR1 SQVTM, CDR2 ANQGSEA.